The 27 T cell receptor beta chains in this list originate from one sample, sequenced in a study of blood T cell repertoires in COVID-19. Here immunoSEQ multiplex PCR was the method, and the copy in TCRdb shows in-frame clones only, minus some. The sample has 100,000 to 150,000 clones; about 89% are singletons. The material sequenced was peripheral blood. Receptors originate from a man in his sixties with COVID-19, enrolled during active disease.

The CDR3 DNA follows: TGTGCCAGCAGTTACTCGTGGAGCACGGTTCCCTACGAGCAGTACTTC. This codes for CASSYSWSTVPYEQYF. This chain connects TRBV6-2 or TRBV6-3 to TRBJ2-7, with D hard to call. The CDR3 totals 16 residues. Trimming took off 0 bases at V and 2 bases at J, with 14 bases between the two ends. The germline V gene encodes CDR1 MNHEY and CDR2 SVGEGT.

This clone came up a few times. The chain is built from TRBV6-6 and TRBJ2-4; TRBD1 agrees at 9 bases. Per the germline V gene, CDR1 is MNHNY and CDR2 is SVGAGI (reference sequence). J was trimmed by 7 bases and V by 2 bases; bases with no gene match: 9. The CDR3 covers 16 residues. CDR3: CASSYPLGQGRNIQYF. The CDR3 DNA sequence: TGTGCCAGCAGTTACCCTTTGGGACAGGGTAGGAACATTCAGTACTTC.

The rearrangement links TRBV19 to TRBJ1-5, with D possibly TRBD1 on 6 matching bases. V lost 1 base, J lost 3 bases, and 10 bases lay in between. Germline values: CDR1 LNHDA, CDR2 SQIVND (reference sequence). This CDR3 spans 15 amino acids. This CDR3 reads CASSIVAGVNQPQHF. CDR3 nucleotide sequence: TGTGCCAGTAGTATAGTGGCAGGGGTCAATCAGCCCCAGCATTTT.

The chain is built from TRBV9 and TRBJ1-3; D is unresolved. Per the germline V gene, CDR1 is SGDLS and CDR2 is YYNGEE. V lost 6 bases to trimming and J lost 3 bases, with 13 bases between them. The CDR3 is 14 residues long. DNA for the CDR3: TGTGCCAGCAAAAGGAGTTTGGGTGGAAACACCATATATTTT. Its protein is CASKRSLGGNTIYF.

This clone has only one observation. J is TRBJ2-7 and V is TRBV6-6; a weak D match, TRBD2 (5 bases). The CDR3 has 16 amino acids. Germline-derived CDR1 and CDR2 are MNHNY and SVGAGI (reference sequence). The V end was cut by 6 bases, the J end by 1 base, with 19 bases between. DNA for the CDR3: TGTGCCAGCAGGAACTACGGGGATGAGGGATCCTACGAGCAGTACTTC. This encodes CASRNYGDEGSYEQYF.

The chain employs TRBV7-2 and TRBJ2-1; 10 bases map to TRBD1. Losses at the gene ends were 0 bases for V and 3 bases for J; bases not matched to a gene: 2. CDR1 SGHTA and CDR2 FQGNSA come from the germline V gene. There are 16 residues in the CDR3. In DNA, the CDR3 is TGTGCCAGCAGCTTAGCAGGGGACAGGGGCTACAATGAGCAGTTCTTC. The encoded protein is CASSLAGDRGYNEQFF. The complete variable domain, with remaining parts taken from reference TRBV7-2 and TRBJ2-1, reads GAGVSQSPSNKVTEKGKDVELRCDPISGHTALYWYRQSLGQGLEFLIYFQGNSAPDKSGLPSDRFSAERTGGSVSTLTIQRTQQEDSAVYLCASSLAGDRGYNEQFFGPGTRLTVL.

The chain couples TRBV24-1 to TRBJ1-2, with D tentatively TRBD1 (6 bases). The CDR3 extends over 15 amino acids. V lost 0 bases to trimming and J lost 6 bases, with 13 bases between them. CDR1 KGHDR and CDR2 SFDVKD come from the germline V gene. CDR3 region: CATSDLSRGGDGYTF. In nucleotides, the CDR3 is TGTGCCACCAGTGATTTGAGTCGAGGGGGTGATGGCTACACCTTC.

The J gene is TRBJ2-5, the V gene TRBV6-4, with TRBD1 matching over 7 bases. From germline, CDR1 is MRHNA and CDR2 SNTAGT. This CDR3 is built from 14 residues. Unmatched junction bases numbered 6, after V lost 4 bases and J lost 4 bases. This CDR3 reads CASSGDRVGETQYF. The CDR3, as DNA: TGTGCCAGCAGTGGAGACAGGGTGGGAGAGACCCAGTACTTC.

This sequence joins TRBV5-1 and TRBJ2-7; a weak D match, TRBD1 (6 bases). The CDR3 is 14 residues long. V was shortened by 2 bases and J by 2 bases, with 11 bases between the two germline ends. Germline V CDR1 and CDR2: SGHRS, YFSETQ. The CDR3 reads CASSLGDTTYEQYF. In DNA form, the CDR3 reads TGCGCCAGCAGCTTAGGGGACACTACCTACGAGCAGTACTTC.

This clone was detected a few times. The chain employs TRBV29-1 and TRBJ1-6, with D perhaps matching TRBD1 (5 bases). The CDR3 totals 14 residues. The ends were cut back, 8 bases at V and 0 bases at J, with 11 bases in the middle. Looked up from germline, CDR1 is SQVTM and CDR2 is ANQGSEA. CDR3 sequence (DNA): TGCAGCCCTGACAGTTACTCCTATAATTCACCCCTCCACTTT. It yields the protein CSPDSYSYNSPLHF.

The chain is built from TRBV5-4 and TRBJ1-2, with 10 bases that match TRBD1. Trimming removed 0 bases from V and 4 bases from J; junction bases left unmatched: 3. Per the germline V gene, CDR1 is SGHNT and CDR2 is YYREEE (reference sequence). The CDR3 contains 15 residues. This CDR3 is CASSLGGTGVYGYTF. CDR3 DNA sequence: TGTGCCAGCAGCTTGGGGGGGACAGGGGTCTATGGCTACACCTTC.

The rearrangement links TRBV5-1 to TRBJ1-6, with unresolved D. This CDR3 region has 15 residues. V lost 3 bases and J 7 bases, leaving 14 bases between the germline ends. In germline, CDR1 is SGHRS, CDR2 YFSETQ. The chain's CDR3 is CASSSAPGENSPLHF. CDR3 nucleotide sequence: TGCGCCAGCAGCTCCGCCCCGGGAGAAAATTCACCCCTCCACTTT. The entire variable domain, with the rest obtained from reference TRBV5-1 and TRBJ1-6, is as follows: KAGVTQTPRYLIKTRGQQVTLSCSPISGHRSVSWYQQTPGQGLQFLFEYFSETQRNKGNFPGRFSGRQFSNSRSEMNVSTLELGDSALYLCASSSAPGENSPLHFGNGTRLTVT.

The chain has TRBV19 and TRBJ1-5; D is possibly TRBD1 (5 bases). Trimming pared 6 bases from V and 0 bases from J, leaving 12 bases between. CDR3 size: 15 residues. Per germline, CDR1 LNHDA and CDR2 SQIVND (reference sequence). The CDR3 bases are TGTGCCAGTAGAACAGGCGCCTATAGCAATCAGCCCCAGCATTTT. Translating gives CASRTGAYSNQPQHF.

The chain couples TRBV19 to TRBJ1-4; D unclear. The V and J ends lost 7 bases and 4 bases respectively, with 7 bases between them. The germline V gene has CDR1 LNHDA and CDR2 SQIVND (reference sequence). CDR3 size: 12 residues. The CDR3 DNA reads TGTGCCAGTACACAGTATAATGAAAAACTGTTTTTT. This translates into CASTQYNEKLFF.

In DNA form, the CDR3 reads TGTGCCAGCAGTTCCTTAGGGGGAAATTATGGCTACACCTTC. Encoded protein: CASSSLGGNYGYTF. The rearrangement links TRBV28 to TRBJ1-2; D perhaps matches TRBD1 (6 bases). The germline V gene has CDR1 MDHEN and CDR2 SYDVKM. Trimming removed 4 bases at V and 5 bases at J, with 14 bases between. This CDR3 has 14 residues.

The gene calls are TRBV29-1 and TRBJ1-2; tentative D call: TRBD1 (6 bases). The V end lost 5 bases, the J end lost 7 bases, and 14 bases lay between the germline ends. Germline V CDR1 and CDR2: SQVTM, ANQGSEA. The CDR3 runs to 12 residues. CDR3 region: CSVPDRLAGYTF. The CDR3 DNA reads as TGCAGCGTTCCAGACAGGTTGGCTGGCTACACCTTC.

This clone was recorded only once. This chain connects TRBV24-1 to TRBJ1-5; the D is unclear. Trimming removed 4 bases at V and 3 bases at J, with 9 bases between. The CDR3 is made up of 14 amino acids. Germline values: CDR1 KGHDR, CDR2 SFDVKD. CDR3 region: CATSDSGYNQPQHF. CDR3 DNA: TGTGCCACCAGTGACTCGGGGTACAATCAGCCCCAGCATTTT.

This clone has more than one count but fewer than ten. V and J are TRBV21-1 and TRBJ1-5; the DNA was not compared with TRBD1, the D call given in the table. TRBV21-1 is an annotated pseudogene. The CDR3 loop spans 14 amino acids. CDR3 sequence reads: CASSTTGSGQPQHF. CDR3 bases: TGTGCCAGCAGCACCACAGGGTCGGGACAGCCCCAGCATTTT.

The chain is built from TRBV11-2 and TRBJ1-4; 10 bases match TRBD1. This CDR3 is built from 17 residues. The junction had 10 bases not matched to a gene; V was cut back by 2 bases and J by 7 bases. CDR1 is SGHAT, CDR2 FQNNGV, per germline. CDR3 region: CASSLSAPGTGVEKLFF. CDR3 coding DNA: TGTGCCAGCAGCTTATCCGCTCCCGGGACAGGGGTTGAAAAACTGTTTTTT. Supplemented by reference TRBV11-2 and TRBJ1-4, the full variable domain reads EAGVAQSPRYKIIEKRQSVAFWCNPISGHATLYWYQQILGQGPKLLIQFQNNGVVDDSQLPKDRFSAERLKGVDSTLKIQPAKLEDSAVYLCASSLSAPGTGVEKLFFGSGTQLSVL.

This chain joins TRBV5-4 and TRBJ2-7; TRBD2 might be the D (6 bases). Trimming stripped 0 bases from V and 4 bases from J, with 17 bases between. The CDR3 spans 16 residues. Germline V gene sequence: CDR1 SGHNT, CDR2 YYREEE (reference sequence). CDR3: CASSLAGIGLTYEQYF. The CDR3 DNA reads TGTGCCAGCAGCTTGGCTGGGATCGGACTAACTTACGAGCAGTACTTC.

The rearrangement joins TRBV19 to TRBJ2-7; TRBD1 might be the D (7 bases). V was clipped by 4 bases and J by 0 bases, with 19 bases between them. Germline CDR1 reads LNHDA; CDR2 reads SQIVND (reference sequence). The CDR3 has 17 residues. In nucleotides, the CDR3 is TGTGCCAGTAGTACCTTACTGGGGCAGGGGGGCTCCTACGAGCAGTACTTC. The encoded protein is CASSTLLGQGGSYEQYF.

The chain has TRBV13 and TRBJ1-3; 9 nucleotides match TRBD1. After removal of 2 bases from V and 3 bases from J, the junction contained 11 bases not matched to a gene. CDR3 length: 18 amino acids. Germline V CDR1 and CDR2: PRHDT, FYEKMQ (reference sequence). The CDR3 protein is CASSLKVLQGARGNTIYF. The CDR3 bases are TGTGCCAGCAGCTTAAAGGTGTTACAGGGGGCGCGTGGAAACACCATATATTTT.

Many counts were recorded for this clone. Different DNA sequences within this sample yield the same CDR3. V and J are TRBV5-1 and TRBJ1-1; D perhaps matches TRBD1 (5 bases). Per germline, CDR1 SGHRS and CDR2 YFSETQ. The V and J ends lost 0 bases and 0 bases respectively, with 9 bases between them. This CDR3 spans 15 amino acids. CDR3 region: CASSLGGQMNTEAFF. The CDR3 DNA reads as TGCGCCAGCAGCTTGGGAGGACAAATGAACACTGAAGCTTTCTTT.

The J gene is TRBJ2-3, the V gene TRBV24-1; 7 bases are shared with TRBD2. CDR1 and CDR2 (germline): KGHDR, SFDVKD. The CDR3 consists of 13 residues. Trimming took 9 bases from V and 3 from J; bases not matched to a gene: 5. The DNA for the CDR3 is TGTGCCACCGGGGGGGTAGGGACAGATACGCAGTATTTT. This translates into CATGGVGTDTQYF.

This chain uses TRBV3-1 (or the pseudogene TRBV3-2) with TRBJ1-2; no clear D gene. The CDR3 contains 15 residues. CDR1 and CDR2 from the germline V gene are LGHDT and YNNKEL (reference sequence). V shed 0 bases and J shed 0 bases, with 8 bases lying between them. CDR3 sequence: CASSQDANTNYGYTF. In DNA, the CDR3 is TGTGCCAGCAGCCAAGATGCCAACACTAACTATGGCTACACCTTC.

The V call is TRBV19, the J call TRBJ1-2, with 7 bases that match TRBD1. V shed 4 bases, J shed 6 bases, and the junction held 14 bases outside the gene matches. Germline CDR1 reads LNHDA; CDR2 reads SQIVND (reference sequence). This CDR3 comprises 16 residues. The CDR3 region is CASSTQPRQGSNGYTF. CDR3 nucleotide sequence: TGTGCCAGTAGTACTCAACCTCGACAGGGATCGAATGGCTACACCTTC.

This chain connects TRBV5-1 to TRBJ1-2; 9 positions match TRBD1. Trimming took 6 bases from V and 4 from J; bases not matched to a gene: 13. Germline loops: CDR1 SGHRS, CDR2 YFSETQ. This CDR3 region has 16 residues. The CDR3 is CASTLVPGQGTYGYTF. The CDR3 bases are TGCGCCAGCACCCTGGTCCCGGGACAGGGAACCTATGGCTACACCTTC.